The 28 T cell receptor beta chains reported below all come from one sample, sequenced in a study of T cells in Graves' hyperthyroidism and ophthalmopathy. Researchers took RNA transcripts and amplified the TCR beta CDR3 regions from them. A set of HTBI primers served as the primers for a first-round RT-PCR of the TCR CDR3. TCRdb reanalysed the multiplex PCR reads using MiXCR and keeps one entry per CDR3 protein. Among hundreds of thousands of distinct CDR3 sequences listed, approximately 18% were seen once. The sequenced sample consisted of blood. All receptors derive from a woman aged 45-60 years with Graves' hyperthyroidism that later progressed to Graves' ophthalmopathy.

The J gene is TRBJ1-2, the V gene TRBV5-1; D is unclear. Trimming took off 2 bases at V and 7 bases at J, with 12 bases between the two ends. This CDR3 comprises 13 residues. Germline V gives CDR1 SGHRS, CDR2 YFSETQ. The chain's CDR3 is CASSLRVESGYTF. Written as DNA, the CDR3 is TGCGCCAGCAGCTTAAGGGTAGAAAGTGGCTACACCTTC. Using reference TRBV5-1 and TRBJ1-2 for the parts outside the CDR3, the full variable domain is KAGVTQTPRYLIKTRGQQVTLSCSPISGHRSVSWYQQTPGQGLQFLFEYFSETQRNKGNFPGRFSGRQFSNSRSEMNVSTLELGDSALYLCASSLRVESGYTFGSGTRLTVV.

V and J are TRBV28 and TRBJ1-6; D possibly corresponds to TRBD1 (5 bases). The CDR3 contains 14 residues. V dropped 2 bases and J dropped 9 bases, with 11 bases sitting between them. Per the germline V gene, CDR1 is MDHEN and CDR2 is SYDVKM. As DNA, the CDR3 is TGTGCCAGCAGTTTAGGACTGGGGGGTTCACCCCTCCACTTT. Protein sequence: CASSLGLGGSPLHF.

This clonotype showed up many times. The V and J genes are TRBV9 and TRBJ2-7; D may be TRBD2 (6 bases). The germline gives CDR1 SGDLS, CDR2 YYNGEE. The V end was cut by 3 bases, the J end by 6 bases, with 10 bases between. This CDR3 spans 12 amino acids. The CDR3 loop is CASSAPGGEQYF. For the CDR3, the DNA is TGTGCCAGCAGCGCTCCCGGGGGCGAGCAGTACTTC.

Note on this clonotype: It may be a read error: a sequence one base away is much more abundant. The chain is built from TRBV6-5 and TRBJ1-1; no reliable D call. The CDR3 has 13 amino acids. From germline, CDR1 is MNHEY and CDR2 SVGAGI. CDR3 amino acids: CASSYRRNTGAFF. CDR3 in DNA: TGTGCCAGCAGTTATCGCAGGAACACTGGAGCTTTCTTT.

This clonotype was detected many times. This chain uses TRBV18 with TRBJ1-4, with TRBD1 matching over 8 bases. Germline CDR1 reads KGHSH; CDR2 reads LQKENI. The CDR3 length is 16 residues. With V trimmed by 2 bases and J by 3 bases, 5 bases remained unmatched. The CDR3 loop is CASSPSGGLSNEKLFF. The CDR3, as DNA: TGTGCCAGCTCACCATCAGGGGGCCTCTCTAATGAAAAACTGTTTTTT.

Of note for this clonotype: Germline and junction disagree at one end, which may indicate a read error. The chain links TRBV7-3 to TRBJ2-3; D remains ambiguous. The germline CDR1 and CDR2 sequences are SGHTA and FQGTGA. The CDR3 spans 15 residues. DNA for the CDR3: TGTGCCGGCAGCTCAACTTACCATTCCACAGATACGCAGTATTTT. Its protein is CAGSSTYHSTDTQYF.

This clonotype was picked up a small number of times. This rearrangement joins TRBV6-5 to TRBJ1-2; possible D gene TRBD1, 5 bases. The CDR3 covers 15 residues. V lost 2 bases, J lost 8 bases, and 18 bases lay in between. CDR1 MNHEY and CDR2 SVGAGI come from the germline V gene. The CDR3 DNA sequence: TGTGCCAGCAGTTACGGGAGGGGCGGCCTAGGAGGCTACACCTTC. This sequence encodes CASSYGRGGLGGYTF.

Points on this clonotype: A read error is possible here, since a much larger clone lies one base away. The chain is built from TRBV20-1 and TRBJ1-1, with D maybe TRBD1 (5 bases). V lost 4 bases, J lost 10 bases, and 10 bases lay in between. Per germline, CDR1 DFQATT and CDR2 SNEGSKA (reference sequence). The CDR3 runs to 10 residues. CDR3 sequence reads: CSAKGSGAFF. CDR3 DNA: TGCAGTGCTAAGGGGTCTGGAGCTTTCTTT.

In its sample, this clonotype was seen many times. V gene TRBV12-3 or TRBV12-4 combines with J gene TRBJ1-6; D is unresolved. The V and J ends lost 6 bases and 8 bases respectively, with 11 bases between them. The CDR3 has 13 amino acids. The CDR3, as DNA: TGTGCCAGCAGGAGGAGGACGGATTCACCCCTCCACTTT. Its translation is CASRRRTDSPLHF.

This clonotype was seen ten or more times. At one end, the junction sequence differs from germline, possibly due to a read error. The chain links TRBV5-1 to TRBJ2-3; D not certain. Germline V gene lookup returns CDR1 SGHRS and CDR2 YFSETQ. This CDR3 region has 13 residues. The DNA for the CDR3 is TGTGCCAGCAGCCTTGACAGCACAGATACGCAGTATTTT. Translating gives CASSLDSTDTQYF.

This clonotype was counted at least ten times. The V call is TRBV20-1, the J call TRBJ1-1, with D unresolved. This CDR3 spans 11 amino acids. Trimming took 7 bases from V and 3 from J, leaving 9 bases between them. Per germline, CDR1 DFQATT and CDR2 SNEGSKA (reference sequence). The CDR3 bases are TGCAGTGGTTCGTGGTACACTGAAGCTTTCTTT. Its protein is CSGSWYTEAFF.

The chain combines TRBV19 with TRBJ2-7; tentatively, D is TRBD2 (6 bases). The CDR3 length is 15 residues. V lost 2 bases and J 3 bases, leaving 14 bases between the germline ends. CDR1 is LNHDA and CDR2 is SQIVND in the germline V gene (reference sequence). CDR3 DNA sequence: TGTGCCAGTAGTATATGCGGGGTACGGAGCTACGAGCAGTACTTC. Its protein is CASSICGVRSYEQYF.

The genes are TRBV19 and TRBJ2-5; 11 bases line up with TRBD1. This CDR3 has 16 amino acids. Germline-derived CDR1 and CDR2 are LNHDA and SQIVND (reference sequence). V shed 2 bases and J 4 bases; nucleotides not matched to a gene: 6. CDR3 nucleotides: TGTGCCAGTAGTATACCCCGGGACAGGGGGACAGAGACCCAGTACTTC. Translated, it gives CASSIPRDRGTETQYF.

The chain has TRBV19 and TRBJ1-5; 7 bases match TRBD1. The CDR3 runs to 15 residues. The germline V gene has CDR1 LNHDA and CDR2 SQIVND (reference sequence). The V gene end was trimmed by 6 bases and the J gene end by 2 bases; junction bases not matched to a gene: 7. DNA of the CDR3: TGTGCCAGTAGGCGACAGGGCAAAGGCAATCAGCCCCAGCATTTT. Its translation: CASRRQGKGNQPQHF.

About this clonotype: Given a much more abundant clone one base away, this may be a read error. The rearrangement joins TRBV5-1 to TRBJ1-3, with 7 bases matching TRBD1. The CDR3 covers 14 residues. Germline V lookup: CDR1 SGHRS, CDR2 YFSETQ. The CDR3 nucleotides are TGCGCCGGCAGAAGGGACAGATCTGGAAACACCATATATTTT. Residues: CAGRRDRSGNTIYF.

The table lists this clonotype with many counts. V usage is TRBV28 and J usage is TRBJ2-3; D unresolved. The CDR3 has 16 residues. V gave up 7 bases and J gave up 0 bases, with 17 bases separating them. Germline V gene sequence: CDR1 MDHEN, CDR2 SYDVKM. CDR3 protein: CASINSGWLSTDTQYF. The CDR3 DNA reads TGTGCCAGCATTAATTCCGGATGGCTTAGCACAGATACGCAGTATTTT.

The chain recombines TRBV10-1 with TRBJ1-4, with 9 nucleotides matching TRBD1. With 0 bases clipped from V and 7 bases from J, the junction kept 3 bases outside the gene matches. CDR1 is WNHNN and CDR2 is SYGVQD in the germline V gene (reference sequence). CDR3 size: 15 residues. The CDR3 here is CASSESQGAGEKLFF. For the CDR3, the DNA is TGCGCCAGCAGTGAGTCACAGGGGGCTGGTGAAAAACTGTTTTTT.

This clonotype was seen repeatedly, ten times or more. This rearrangement joins TRBV18 to TRBJ1-1; no clear D. Germline-derived CDR1 and CDR2 are KGHSH and LQKENI. Trimming took off 1 base at V and 4 bases at J, with 10 bases between the two ends. The CDR3 runs to 14 residues. The CDR3 nucleotides read TGTGCCAGCTCACCACGTTATGGAGGCACTGAAGCTTTCTTT. This codes for CASSPRYGGTEAFF.

The sample holds a few counts of this clonotype. This sequence joins TRBV12-3 or TRBV12-4 and TRBJ1-2; perhaps TRBD1 as D (5 bases). This CDR3 spans 11 amino acids. Trimming took off 8 bases at V and 3 bases at J, with 7 bases between the two ends. The CDR3 DNA is TGTGCCAGCTGGGACGACTATGGCTACACCTTC. As protein: CASWDDYGYTF.

This clonotype was counted ten times or more. V and J are TRBV5-6 and TRBJ2-3, with 8 positions matching TRBD1. Germline CDR1 SGHDT, CDR2 YYEEEE. The CDR3 has 14 amino acids. The J segment lost 2 bases and the V segment lost 3 bases, leaving 2 bases of the junction unmatched. The chain's CDR3 is CASSWTGNTDTQYF. DNA of the CDR3: TGTGCCAGCAGCTGGACAGGGAACACAGATACGCAGTATTTT.

The chain couples TRBV12-3 or TRBV12-4 to TRBJ2-1; tentative D call: TRBD1 (5 bases). The V end lost 6 bases, the J end lost 13 bases, and 13 bases lay between the germline ends. The CDR3 loop spans 11 amino acids. CDR3 region: CASSPGQAQFF. CDR3 bases: TGTGCCAGCAGCCCCGGACAAGCTCAGTTCTTC.

This clonotype has only a few counts. The chain recombines TRBV15 with TRBJ1-3, with TRBD1 identical over 7 bases. This CDR3 has 18 amino acids. Looked up from germline, CDR1 is LNHNV and CDR2 is YYDKDF (reference sequence). V lost 0 bases, J lost 0 bases, and 8 bases stayed unmatched. This chain's CDR3 is CATSRDGPRTGSGNTIYF. The CDR3 DNA reads as TGTGCCACCAGCAGAGATGGTCCCCGGACAGGCTCTGGAAACACCATATATTTT.

This clonotype has more than one count but fewer than ten. This chain links TRBV7-9 with TRBJ1-6, with a weak D call TRBD1 (5 bases). CDR1 and CDR2 from the germline V gene are SEHNR and FQNEAQ (reference sequence). The CDR3 has 15 residues. Trimming removed 5 bases at V and 6 bases at J, with 14 bases between. This CDR3 reads CASSKRDGSNSPLHF. CDR3 nucleotide sequence: TGTGCCAGCAGCAAAAGGGACGGATCTAATTCACCCCTCCACTTT. The full variable domain, rest sourced from reference TRBV7-9 and TRBJ1-6, is DTGVSQNPRHKITKRGQNVTFRCDPISEHNRLYWYRQTLGQGPEFLTYFQNEAQLEKSRLLSDRFSAERPKGSFSTLEIQRTEQGDSAMYLCASSKRDGSNSPLHFGNGTRLTVT.

This chain uses TRBV3-1 with TRBJ2-3; 10 positions agree with TRBD2. The CDR3 length is 17 residues. The V and J ends lost 1 base and 3 bases, in that order; junction bases with no gene match: 7. The germline V gene has CDR1 LGHDT and CDR2 YNNKEL (reference sequence). Written as DNA, the CDR3 is TGTGCCAGCAGCCAAGTTCAGCGGGGGGGTTGGACAGATACGCAGTATTTT. Amino acids: CASSQVQRGGWTDTQYF.

This clonotype has just a few counts. One junction end disagrees with the germline gene, perhaps due to a read error. The rearrangement uses TRBV6-1 and TRBJ2-3; the D is unclear. Per the germline V gene, CDR1 is MNHNS and CDR2 is SASEGT. The CDR3 consists of 14 residues. CDR3 DNA sequence: TGTGCCAGCACTGAAATATTTAGCACAGATACGCAGTATTTT. Its protein is CASTEIFSTDTQYF.

J is TRBJ2-3 and V is TRBV20-1; 8 bases are shared with TRBD2. V lost 3 bases, J lost 2 bases, and 13 bases stayed unmatched. CDR1 is DFQATT, CDR2 SNEGSKA, per germline (reference sequence). CDR3 length: 17 residues. The CDR3 DNA follows: TGCAGTGCTAGGAGGGCGGGGGGCCCAATCCTCACAGATACGCAGTATTTT. Translated: CSARRAGGPILTDTQYF.

The chain joins TRBV6-6 to TRBJ2-1; D possibly corresponds to TRBD2 (5 bases). V shed 0 bases and J shed 8 bases, with 11 bases lying between them. The germline V gene encodes CDR1 MNHNY and CDR2 SVGAGI (reference sequence). This CDR3 region has 14 residues. CDR3 sequence reads: CASSYSWESYEQFF. CDR3 sequence (DNA): TGTGCCAGCAGTTACTCCTGGGAGAGCTATGAGCAGTTCTTC.

This clonotype was seen more than once but under ten times. This chain joins TRBV6-5 and TRBJ1-1; D is unclear. Trimming stripped 0 bases from V and 1 base from J, with 9 bases between. This CDR3 is 15 amino acids long. Germline CDR1 and CDR2: MNHEY and SVGAGI. DNA for the CDR3: TGTGCCAGCAGTTACTCGAGCGGCCCGAACACTGAAGCTTTCTTT. Translated, it gives CASSYSSGPNTEAFF.